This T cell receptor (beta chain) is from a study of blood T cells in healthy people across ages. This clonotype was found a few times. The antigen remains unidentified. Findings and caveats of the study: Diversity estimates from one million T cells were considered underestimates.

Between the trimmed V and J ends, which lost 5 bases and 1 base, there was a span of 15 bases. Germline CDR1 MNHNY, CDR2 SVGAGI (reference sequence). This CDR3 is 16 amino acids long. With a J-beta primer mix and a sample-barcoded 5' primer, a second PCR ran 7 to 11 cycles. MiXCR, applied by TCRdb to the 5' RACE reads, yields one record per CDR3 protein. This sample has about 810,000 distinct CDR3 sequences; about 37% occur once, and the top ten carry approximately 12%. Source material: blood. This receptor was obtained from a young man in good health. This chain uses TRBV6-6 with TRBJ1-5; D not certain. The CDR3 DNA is TGTGCCAGCAGTCTCCGGACGTTGGGGAGCAATCAGCCCCAGCATTTT. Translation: CASSLRTLGSNQPQHF.